Presented here are 5 T cell receptor beta chains from one specimen sequenced in a study of cytomegalovirus exposure and HLA in healthy donors. Vbeta (60) and Jbeta (13) primers were used in the PCR. Generated by immunoSEQ multiplex PCR, the TCRdb table keeps only in-frame clones and is missing some. This table holds 72,000 or so clones, about three quarters found once. Sequenced material: PBMCs. These receptors were obtained from a woman in her thirties in good health and CMV-seropositive.

This rearrangement joins TRBV7-2 to TRBJ1-3; D gene unclear. Per germline, CDR1 SGHTA and CDR2 FQGNSA. CDR3 length: 15 amino acids. With 2 bases removed from V and 2 bases from J, the gap between germline ends came to 10 bases. CDR3 DNA sequence: TGTGCCAGCAGCTTAAACAGCTCCCCTGGAAACACCATATATTTT. It is translated as CASSLNSSPGNTIYF. Full variable domain (rest looked up from reference TRBV7-2 and TRBJ1-3): GAGVSQSPSNKVTEKGKDVELRCDPISGHTALYWYRQSLGQGLEFLIYFQGNSAPDKSGLPSDRFSAERTGGSVSTLTIQRTQQEDSAVYLCASSLNSSPGNTIYFGEGSWLTVV.

This clone has more than one count but fewer than ten. The V call is TRBV6-5, the J call TRBJ2-3; 8 bases line up with TRBD1. CDR3 length: 15 amino acids. Germline V CDR1 and CDR2: MNHEY, SVGAGI. V shed 4 bases, J shed 3 bases, and the junction held 6 bases outside the gene matches. The CDR3 DNA sequence: TGTGCCAGCAGTTTCACCTGGACAGGGACAGATACGCAGTATTTT. Protein sequence: CASSFTWTGTDTQYF.

The chain employs TRBV10-3 and TRBJ1-5, with D perhaps TRBD1 (5 bases). The V gene's germline CDR1 is ENHRY and CDR2 SYGVKD. V was trimmed by 6 bases and J by 2 bases, leaving 11 bases between them. The length of the CDR3 is 14 residues. The CDR3 DNA sequence: TGTGCCATCAGCTCCAGGGTCGGCAATCAGCCCCAGCATTTT. Residues: CAISSRVGNQPQHF.

V is TRBV28 and J is TRBJ2-2; 8 bases are shared with TRBD1. The CDR3 is made up of 16 amino acids. Germline CDR1 and CDR2: MDHEN and SYDVKM. J gave up 4 bases and V 5 bases, and 9 bases lay outside the gene matches. CDR3 amino acids: CASSARTGPGTGELFF. DNA for the CDR3: TGTGCCAGCAGTGCAAGGACAGGGCCGGGCACCGGGGAGCTGTTTTTT.

The rearrangement uses TRBV25-1 and TRBJ1-5; D not certain. The CDR3 contains 13 residues. Deletions cut 7 bases from V and 6 bases from J, with 13 bases between. Germline V CDR1 and CDR2: MGHDK, SYGVNS. The CDR3 loop reads CASTATEGQPQHF. CDR3 nucleotide sequence: TGTGCCAGCACAGCGACGGAAGGTCAGCCCCAGCATTTT. The entire variable domain, with the rest obtained from reference TRBV25-1 and TRBJ1-5, is as follows: EADIYQTPRYLVIGTGKKITLECSQTMGHDKMYWYQQDPGMELHLIHYSYGVNSTEKGDLSSESTVSRIRTEHFPLTLESARPSHTSQYLCASTATEGQPQHFGDGTRLSIL.